This T cell receptor (beta chain) emerged from a study of graft-versus-host responses after intestinal transplantation (dated by TCRdb to the early 2020s). The study in broad terms: Multivisceral, liver-intestinal, or isolated intestinal transplants were received by the recipients. After intestinal transplantation, graft-versus-host and host-versus-graft alloreactive T cell clones in the graft, circulation and bone marrow were tracked using bulk TCR-beta CDR3 sequencing. Alloreactive clones were identified by sequencing pre-transplant mixed lymphocyte reaction products and comparing these products with unstimulated pre-transplant donor and recipient T cells. Every recipient was given anti-thymocyte globulin induction, then maintenance tacrolimus and steroids for about three years. A peak of at least 4% donor T cells among recipient peripheral blood mononuclear cells was the definition used for donor T cell macrochimerism. A cohort of about 25 intestinal transplant recipients, including one retransplant, was enrolled, and a few patients lacking pretransplant specimens were excluded. Samples from a few later patients were sequenced in-house on an Illumina MiSeq with MiXCR processing rather than by the commercial service. What the research found in general, with its limitations: Patients with donor T cell macrochimerism had high GvH to HvG T cell clonal ratios in their allografts. Early after transplant, peak levels of circulating GvH clones were found to be associated with declines in HvG clones. GvH clones were detected in recipient bone marrow, and some of these GvH clones were observed earlier in ileal mucosa or blood, consistent with an intestinal mucosal origin. The relatively low number and heterogeneity of intestinal transplant patients limited the conclusions.

Reading the label with the study, this specimen's time point is: cells obtained before transplantation from donor or recipient. CD3+CD4+ and CD3+CD8+ populations were FACS-sorted from unstimulated pre-transplant donor and recipient cells taken from spleen or lymph nodes. Library creation used the immunoSEQ multiplex PCR assay. For most patients, genomic DNA was isolated with the Qiagen DNeasy Blood and Tissue Kit and shipped frozen to Adaptive Biotechnologies for TCR sequencing. For most patients, genomic DNA was subjected to high-throughput TCR-beta CDR3 sequencing by Adaptive Biotechnologies. The published analysis was carried out like this. TCR sequencing data were retrieved from Adaptive's ImmunoSEQ software for 15 to 20 patients, whereas a few other patients were processed with MiXCR and VDJtools. CD4 versus CD8 sorting errors were corrected by removing sequences found in both subsets at a frequency ratio below 5:1. CDR3 nucleotide sequences shared between donor and recipient were removed because the origin of such sequences could not be assigned. At least 2-fold expansion over unstimulated cells and a minimum CFSE-low frequency of 0.002% (template counts) or 0.001% (read counts) were required for clones to be classified as alloreactive. Mappable clones were those detected in sequenced pre-transplant spleen, lymph node, or MLR CFSE-low populations of the donor or recipient. The cumulative frequency of alloreactive clones was calculated as a percentage of all sequences, weighted by copy number. Here the immuneACCESS table is served through TCRdb, limited to in-frame sequences with V and J called. Missing clones are a known gap in these copies; in checked studies unresolved V genes cover under half, and the rest lacks a known reason. The V and J calls and the clone size are those of that table, but D and trimming were determined from the DNA. The sample profile shows fewer than 60,000 clones; roughly 80% of them were found once. The top ten constitute around 0.48% of the sample.

The count of this clone is one. What antigen it recognizes has not been identified. No much larger clone is present one base from it, and per-base qualities are unavailable. V loses 3 bases, J loses 3 bases, and the germline ends lie 8 bases apart. The CDR3 contains 13 residues, cysteine and phenylalanine counted. Only CDR3 DNA remains: 39 bases, in frame from the first base. CDR1 and CDR2 (SGHTA, FQGNSA) derive from the germline V gene. This chain joins TRBV7-2 to TRBJ2-5, with a tentative D gene TRBD2 over 5 matching bases. The starting material was unstimulated CD4+ T cells sorted from spleen or lymph node cells, obtained before transplant. The TCR originated in a human donor who was the organ donor for an intestinal transplant. CDR3 region: CASSLELEETQYF. The DNA reads as follows: TGTGCCAGCAGCTTGGAACTAGAAGAGACCCAGTACTTC.